Presented here are 9 T cell receptor beta chains from one specimen sequenced in a study of T cell repertoires in ileal Crohn's disease. The table came from immunoSEQ multiplex PCR; TCRdb's copy has only in-frame clones and leaves some out. The sample consists of 3,500 to 4,500 clones, about 70% of them appearing once. Material for sequencing was ileal tissue. The receptors here all came from an adult with Crohn's disease.

Only a few counts were recorded for this clone. The chain joins TRBV7-3 to TRBJ2-2; maybe TRBD2 (6 bases). V shed 5 bases and J shed 1 base, with 11 bases lying between them. This CDR3 contains 15 residues. Germline V CDR1 and CDR2: SGHTA, FQGTGA. CDR3 sequence reads: CASSPPGGNTGELFF. In DNA, the CDR3 is TGTGCCAGCAGCCCCCCCGGGGGGAACACCGGGGAGCTGTTTTTT. The variable domain in full, completed from reference TRBV7-3 and TRBJ2-2, reads GAGVSQTPSNKVTEKGKYVELRCDPISGHTALYWYRQSLGQGPEFLIYFQGTGAADDSGLPNDRFFAVRPEGSVSTLKIQRTERGDSAVYLCASSPPGGNTGELFFGEGSRLTVL.

This clone was detected once. This sequence joins TRBV7-2 and TRBJ2-5; 9 positions agree with TRBD1. The V gene end was trimmed by 7 bases and the J gene end by 7 bases; junction bases not matched to a gene: 7. This CDR3 has 13 residues. Looked up from germline, CDR1 is SGHTA and CDR2 is FQGNSA. The CDR3 loop reads CASIQDRGGTQYF. The CDR3 region has the DNA TGTGCCAGCATCCAGGACAGGGGCGGGACCCAGTACTTC. Full variable domain (outside the CDR3, taken from reference TRBV7-2 and TRBJ2-5): GAGVSQSPSNKVTEKGKDVELRCDPISGHTALYWYRQSLGQGLEFLIYFQGNSAPDKSGLPSDRFSAERTGGSVSTLTIQRTQQEDSAVYLCASIQDRGGTQYFGPGTRLLVL.

V usage is TRBV28 and J usage is TRBJ1-3; 7 positions match TRBD1. The CDR3 sequence is 15 residues long. Germline CDR1 reads MDHEN; CDR2 reads SYDVKM. Trimming removed 6 bases from V and 0 bases from J; junction bases left unmatched: 5. DNA for the CDR3: TGTGCCAGCAGCACCTCAGGGGGCTCTGGAAACACCATATATTTT. The encoded protein is CASSTSGGSGNTIYF.

The CDR3 region has the DNA TGCGCCAGCAGCCAAGCCGGGACAGGGGTTGAAAAACTGTTTTTT. Protein sequence: CASSQAGTGVEKLFF. This chain links TRBV4-1 with TRBJ1-4, with 10 bases fitting TRBD1. Germline CDR1 reads MGHRA; CDR2 reads YSYEKL. V dropped 1 base and J dropped 7; count of bases not matched to a gene: 3. This CDR3 comprises 15 residues.

This clone turned up a few times. The chain employs TRBV13 and TRBJ1-2; no clear D. This CDR3 has 12 amino acids. Germline V gene sequence: CDR1 PRHDT, CDR2 FYEKMQ (reference sequence). Deletions cut 5 bases from V and 8 bases from J, with 12 bases between. CDR3 nucleotide sequence: TGTGCCAGCAGCAAAAGTCGGGTCGGCTACACCTTC. Protein: CASSKSRVGYTF.

Comments on this clone: The germline gene is not matched at one end of the junction; a read error may be the cause. The chain couples TRBV5-1 to TRBJ2-5, with D perhaps matching TRBD1 (6 bases). In germline, CDR1 is SGHRS, CDR2 YFSETQ. The CDR3 is made up of 14 amino acids. The CDR3 DNA sequence: TGTGCCAGCAGTCAACAGGGCCAACAAGAGACCCAGTACTTC. It translates to CASSQQGQQETQYF.

This clone is large. The rearrangement joins TRBV7-3 to TRBJ2-1; 10 positions agree with TRBD2. With 5 bases clipped from V and 6 bases from J, the junction kept 7 bases outside the gene matches. Germline V gene sequence: CDR1 SGHTA, CDR2 FQGTGA. The CDR3 runs 15 residues. The CDR3 spells CASSDRTSGSNEQFF. CDR3 sequence (DNA): TGTGCCAGCAGCGACCGGACTAGCGGCAGCAATGAGCAGTTCTTC.

The CDR3 reads CASSPTGAKLFF. As DNA, the CDR3 is TGTGCCAGCAGCCCGACAGGGGCAAAACTGTTTTTT. This chain uses TRBV7-9 with TRBJ1-4; 8 bases line up with TRBD1. V shed 5 bases and J 10 bases; nucleotides not matched to a gene: 3. The CDR3 has 12 amino acids. Germline lookup yields CDR1 SEHNR and CDR2 FQNEAQ (reference sequence).

This sequence joins TRBV30 and TRBJ1-4; TRBD1 might be the D (5 bases). This CDR3 region has 15 residues. Trimming took 4 bases from V and 10 from J, leaving 22 bases between them. Germline CDR1 GTSNPN, CDR2 SVGIG (reference sequence). CDR3 in DNA: TGTGCCTGGATGTCCCCTCCGGCGGGGGGAGGAAAACTGTTTTTT. This gives the protein CAWMSPPAGGGKLFF.